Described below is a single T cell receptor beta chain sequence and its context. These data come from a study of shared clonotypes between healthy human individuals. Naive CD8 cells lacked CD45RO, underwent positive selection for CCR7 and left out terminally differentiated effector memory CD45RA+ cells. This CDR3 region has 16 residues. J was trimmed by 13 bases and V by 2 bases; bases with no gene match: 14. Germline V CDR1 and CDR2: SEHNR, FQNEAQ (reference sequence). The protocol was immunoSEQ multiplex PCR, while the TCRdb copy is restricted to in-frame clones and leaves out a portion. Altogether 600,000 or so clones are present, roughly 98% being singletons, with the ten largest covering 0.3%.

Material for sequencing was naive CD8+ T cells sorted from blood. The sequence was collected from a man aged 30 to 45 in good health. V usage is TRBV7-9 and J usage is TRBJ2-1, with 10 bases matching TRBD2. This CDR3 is CASSLPQRASGSVQFF. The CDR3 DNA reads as TGTGCCAGCAGCTTACCCCAGAGAGCTAGCGGGAGTGTTCAGTTCTTC.